This T cell receptor beta chain originates from a study of blood T cell repertoires in COVID-19. Method: immunoSEQ multiplex PCR; TCRdb's copy keeps in-frame clones and lacks some. The sample yields approximately 130,000 clones, around 83% seen once. Sequenced input: peripheral blood. The sequence was collected from a man at least 80 years old with active or convalescent COVID-19.

CDR3 protein: CASSQVGTENEKLFF. CDR3 DNA sequence: TGTGCCAGCAGCCAAGTCGGGACAGAAAATGAAAAACTGTTTTTT. The rearrangement uses TRBV3-1 (or the pseudogene TRBV3-2) and TRBJ1-4; TRBD1 matches 7 bases. Germline loops: CDR1 LGHDT, CDR2 YNNKEL (reference sequence). With 1 base clipped from V and 5 bases from J, the junction kept 4 bases outside the gene matches. This CDR3 has 15 amino acids.